This T cell receptor beta chain was retrieved from a study of blood T cell repertoires in COVID-19. Study-level information: Collection of acute and convalescent COVID-19 samples took place in the United States, Italy and Spain.

Germline loops: CDR1 SEHNR, CDR2 FQNEAQ (reference sequence). This CDR3 spans 17 amino acids. Between the trimmed V and J ends, which lost 5 bases and 8 bases, there was a span of 27 bases. In the original analysis: Amplifying reference gene primers gave estimates of nucleated cell counts. Here immunoSEQ multiplex PCR was the method, and the copy in TCRdb shows in-frame clones only, minus some. V and J calls and clone size come straight from that table; D and trimming were deduced from the DNA. The sample lists 380,000 or so clones; 88% were seen once. This clonotype was sampled from a woman aged 25 to 45 with acute COVID-19. What was sequenced was PBMCs or T cells enriched from blood (not recorded which). V gene TRBV7-9 combines with J gene TRBJ1-2; D possibly corresponds to TRBD1 (5 bases). The DNA of the CDR3 is TGTGCCAGCAGCCCGACAGAGGCCGCCGTGGGGCTGGGAGGCTACACCTTC. It yields the protein CASSPTEAAVGLGGYTF.